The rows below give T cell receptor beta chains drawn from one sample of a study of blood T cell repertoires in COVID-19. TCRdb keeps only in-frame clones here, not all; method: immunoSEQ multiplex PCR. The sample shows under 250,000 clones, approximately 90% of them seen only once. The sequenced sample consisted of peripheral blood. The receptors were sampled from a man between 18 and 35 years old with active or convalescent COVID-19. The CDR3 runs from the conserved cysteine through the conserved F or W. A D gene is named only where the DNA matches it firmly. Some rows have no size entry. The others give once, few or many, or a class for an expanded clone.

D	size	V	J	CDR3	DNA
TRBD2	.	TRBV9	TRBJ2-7	CASSEGLAGALSYEQYF	TGTGCCAGCAGCGAGGGACTAGCGGGAGCCCTATCCTACGAGCAGTACTTC
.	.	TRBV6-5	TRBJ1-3	CASRRTDSGNTIYF	TGTGCCAGCAGACGGACAGACTCTGGAAACACCATATATTTT
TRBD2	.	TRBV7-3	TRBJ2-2	CASSLTWASGGAANTGELFF	TGTGCCAGCAGCTTAACGTGGGCTAGCGGGGGGGCCGCGAACACCGGGGAGCTGTTTTTT
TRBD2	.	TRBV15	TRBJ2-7	CATSRLRLAAYEQYF	TGTGCCACCAGCAGACTTAGACTAGCCGCCTACGAGCAGTACTTC
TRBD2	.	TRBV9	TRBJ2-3	CASSGLAGVDTQYF	TGTGCCAGCAGCGGACTAGCGGGGGTAGATACGCAGTATTTT
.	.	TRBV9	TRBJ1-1	CASSASRQLDTEAFF	TGTGCCAGCAGCGCCTCCAGGCAACTGGACACTGAAGCTTTCTTT
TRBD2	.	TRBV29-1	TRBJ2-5	CSVGAGGATTQYF	TGCAGCGTTGGGGCGGGGGGAGCGACGACCCAGTACTTC
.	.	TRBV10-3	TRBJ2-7	CAISRDTSYEQYF	TGTGCCATCAGCAGGGACACATCCTACGAGCAGTACTTC
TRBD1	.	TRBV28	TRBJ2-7	CASSLQGTVYEQYF	TGTGCCAGCAGTTTACAGGGGACAGTTTACGAGCAGTACTTC
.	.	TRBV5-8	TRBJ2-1	CANLEGHSYNEQFF	TGTGCCAACCTGGAGGGTCACTCCTACAATGAGCAGTTCTTC
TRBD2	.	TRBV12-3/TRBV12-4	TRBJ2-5	CASSWGGGETQYF	TGTGCCAGCAGTTGGGGGGGAGGGGAGACCCAGTACTTC
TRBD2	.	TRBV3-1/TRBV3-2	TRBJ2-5	CASSQEGLAGGETQYF	TGTGCCAGCAGCCAAGAAGGTCTAGCGGGAGGAGAGACCCAGTACTTC
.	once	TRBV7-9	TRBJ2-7	CASSFGSSYEQYF	TGTGCCAGCAGCTTTGGTAGCTCCTACGAGCAGTACTTC
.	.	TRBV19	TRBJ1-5	CASSRGNNQPQHF	TGTGCCAGTAGCCGGGGGAACAATCAGCCCCAGCATTTT
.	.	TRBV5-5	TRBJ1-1	CASSWEQGRNGAFF	TGTGCCAGCAGCTGGGAACAGGGAAGAAATGGAGCTTTCTTT
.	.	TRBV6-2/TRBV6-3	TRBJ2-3	CASSYREVGDTQYF	TGTGCCAGCAGTTATAGAGAGGTCGGAGATACGCAGTATTTT
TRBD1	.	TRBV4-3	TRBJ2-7	CASSQALPGQGAYEQYF	TGCGCCAGCAGCCAGGCGCTTCCGGGACAGGGGGCCTACGAGCAGTACTTC
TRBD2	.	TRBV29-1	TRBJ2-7	CSVDGGDLLVNEQYF	TGCAGCGTTGACGGGGGGGACCTCCTGGTCAACGAGCAGTACTTC
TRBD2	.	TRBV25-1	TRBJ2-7	CASSDDSGVFYEQYF	TGTGCCAGCAGTGACGATAGCGGGGTATTCTACGAGCAGTACTTC
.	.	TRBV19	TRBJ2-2	CASSTGPGELFF	TGTGCCAGTAGTACAGGGCCCGGGGAGCTGTTTTTT
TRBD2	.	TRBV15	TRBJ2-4	CATSAYPRGGNIQYF	TGTGCCACCAGCGCCTATCCCCGGGGGGGAAACATTCAGTACTTC
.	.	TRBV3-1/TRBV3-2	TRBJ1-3	CASSQLRDTIYF	TGTGCCAGCAGCCAATTGCGAGACACCATATATTTT